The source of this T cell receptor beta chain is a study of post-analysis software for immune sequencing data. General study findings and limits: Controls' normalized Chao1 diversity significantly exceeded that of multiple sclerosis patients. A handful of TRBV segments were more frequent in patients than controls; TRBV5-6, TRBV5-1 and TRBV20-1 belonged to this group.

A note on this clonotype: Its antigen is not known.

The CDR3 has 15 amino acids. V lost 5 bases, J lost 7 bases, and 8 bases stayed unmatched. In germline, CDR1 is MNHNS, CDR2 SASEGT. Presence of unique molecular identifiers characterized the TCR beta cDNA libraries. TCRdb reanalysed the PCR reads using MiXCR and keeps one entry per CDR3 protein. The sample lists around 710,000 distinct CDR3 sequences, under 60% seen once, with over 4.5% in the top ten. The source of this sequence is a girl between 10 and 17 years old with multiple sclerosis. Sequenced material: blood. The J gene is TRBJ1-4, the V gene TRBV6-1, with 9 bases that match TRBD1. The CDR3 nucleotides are TGTGCCAGCAGTACACGGGGACAGGGTGGTGAAAAACTGTTTTTT. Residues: CASSTRGQGGEKLFF.